This T cell receptor beta chain came from a study of post-analysis software for immune sequencing data (dated by TCRdb to about 2015). At the level of the whole study: Relapsing-remitting, secondary progressive and progressive-relapsing multiple sclerosis were recorded as disease courses, and subtype annotation was lacking for some patients. A subset of samples was prepared in parallel using single-end sample barcoding, then pooled and co-amplified after Illumina adapter ligation. The multiple sclerosis patient repertoires were compared with 11 previously published healthy control repertoires from donors aged about 6 to 26 years. General study outcomes and caveats: Significantly higher frequencies in patients than in controls were found for roughly 5 TRBV segments, including TRBV5-6, TRBV5-1 and TRBV20-1. The control group was slightly older than the multiple sclerosis patient group. Normalized Chao1 diversity was significantly lower in multiple sclerosis patients than controls, suggesting substantial peripheral T-cell clonal expansion. Direct clustering with F measure revealed strong co-clustering of samples prepared in the same batch, which led to a batch-effect correction.

To demonstrate the VDJtools post-analysis software, the study profiled TCR beta repertoires from the peripheral blood of about 13 young patients with multiple sclerosis. The patients with multiple sclerosis were children and adolescents between roughly 6 and 17 years of age. This clonotype appeared once. Its antigen remains undetermined. No per-base quality is available; no much larger clone lies one base away. The library was generated by PCR. Sequencing used an Illumina HiSeq 2500. Unique molecular identifiers were incorporated into TCR beta cDNA libraries to reduce PCR and sequencing biases. About 0.5 million cDNA molecules were obtained for every 1 to 10 million input T cells, so each molecule roughly corresponded to one T cell. The same protocol used for the earlier healthy control dataset was applied to prepare and sequence the patient libraries. Within a given batch, samples were prepared together, multiplexed and sequenced on the same HiSeq lane. Processing in the source paper ran as follows. Raw barcoded reads were processed with MIGEC, and single-read molecular identifier groups were discarded before consensus assembly and CDR3 extraction. VDJtools was used for post-analysis of the clonotype tables, with diversity normalized by down-sampling every dataset to the smallest sample size. Repertoire overlap clustering matched CDR3 amino acid but not nucleotide sequences to correct batch-related cross-sample contamination. The public reads were reanalyzed by TCRdb: fastp trimming at Q25, MiXCR alignment, in-frame beta chains only. Each CDR3 protein appears once, grouped with its most common genes and DNA. The V and J calls reflect TCRdb's pipeline rather than the authors' work. For this sample there are about 820,000 distinct CDR3 sequences; approximately 50% appear just once. Around 4.5% of the sample goes to the ten largest clones.

V lost 0 bases and J lost 2 bases, and the count of bases not matched to a germline gene is 4. Including the terminal cysteine and phenylalanine, the CDR3 comprises 15 residues. Just CDR3 DNA is preserved here, 45 bases in frame from base 1. Based on the germline V gene, the CDR1 and CDR2 sequences are MGHRA and YSYEKL. Material for sequencing was blood. The receptor comes from a girl aged 10 to 17 with multiple sclerosis. The rearranged segments are TRBV4-1 and TRBJ2-7, and TRBD1 matches 7 of the central bases. The DNA sequence is TGCGCCAGCAGCCAAGAGACAGGGTATACCTACGAGCAGTACTTC. Its protein reads: CASSQETGYTYEQYF.